The 17 T cell receptor beta chains in this list originate from one sample, sequenced in a study of blood T cell repertoires in COVID-19. Here immunoSEQ multiplex PCR was the method, and the copy in TCRdb shows in-frame clones only, minus some. The profile shows some 74,000 clones, roughly four fifths of them singletons. Sequencing input: peripheral blood. These receptors all stem from a man older than 75 with acute or convalescent COVID-19.

The CDR3 DNA reads as TGTGCCAGCAGCCCGCGGACTAGCGGGGGGGCGTTCTACGAGCAGTACTTC. Translation: CASSPRTSGGAFYEQYF. V and J are TRBV3-1 (or the pseudogene TRBV3-2) and TRBJ2-7; 15 positions agree with TRBD2. With 4 bases clipped from V and 3 bases from J, the junction kept 7 bases outside the gene matches. The CDR3 has 17 residues. Germline V gene sequence: CDR1 LGHDT, CDR2 YNNKEL (reference sequence).

This chain joins TRBV4-3 and TRBJ1-1; D might be TRBD1 (5 bases). The CDR3 spans 15 residues. CDR1 is LGHNA and CDR2 is YSLEER in the germline V gene. V lost 3 bases and J 10 bases, leaving 21 bases between the germline ends. The CDR3 loop reads CASSQNTQGWGVAFF. The CDR3 DNA sequence: TGCGCCAGCAGCCAGAATACCCAGGGATGGGGTGTAGCTTTCTTT.

The rearrangement joins TRBV6-1 to TRBJ2-7, with a weak D call TRBD1 (5 bases). The germline CDR1 and CDR2 sequences are MNHNS and SASEGT. CDR3 length equals 17 residues. V lost 1 base to trimming and J lost 2 bases, with 18 bases between them. The CDR3 spells CASSEGLVTGVPYEQYF. CDR3 nucleotide sequence: TGTGCCAGCAGTGAAGGGTTGGTAACAGGTGTCCCCTACGAGCAGTACTTC.

This chain joins TRBV29-1 and TRBJ1-1; D possibly corresponds to TRBD1 (6 bases). The CDR3 has 13 residues. CDR1 is SQVTM, CDR2 ANQGSEA, per germline. The V gene lost 7 bases and the J gene lost 4 bases, with 16 bases spanning the gap. CDR3 DNA: TGCAGCGCTGCCGGACAGTTGACCACTGAAGCTTTCTTT. Protein sequence: CSAAGQLTTEAFF.

The J gene is TRBJ1-6, the V gene TRBV12-3 or TRBV12-4; D remains unclear. Between the trimmed V and J ends, which lost 5 bases and 7 bases, there was a span of 9 bases. The CDR3 is 13 amino acids. CDR3: CASSKFENSPLHF. The CDR3 DNA sequence: TGTGCCAGCAGTAAATTTGAGAATTCACCCCTCCACTTT.

The sample holds one count of this clone. V gene TRBV7-9 combines with J gene TRBJ1-2, with TRBD1 matching 7 bases. CDR1 SEHNR and CDR2 FQNEAQ come from the germline V gene (reference sequence). The J segment lost 8 bases and the V segment lost 3 bases, leaving 6 bases of the junction unmatched. The length of the CDR3 is 13 residues. The CDR3 DNA reads as TGTGCCAGCAGCTTCGAGGGGGCTCAGGGCTACACCTTC. Protein sequence: CASSFEGAQGYTF.

The V call is TRBV7-9, the J call TRBJ2-5; possibly TRBD1 for D (6 bases). Trimming took 7 bases from V and 5 from J, leaving 17 bases between them. The CDR3 is made up of 14 amino acids. Germline lookup yields CDR1 SEHNR and CDR2 FQNEAQ (reference sequence). CDR3 in amino acids: CASTSLGARETQYF. Here the CDR3 DNA reads TGTGCCAGCACCTCATTGGGGGCGCGGGAGACCCAGTACTTC.

This clone was seen just once. The chain employs TRBV6-2 or TRBV6-3 and TRBJ1-2, with 8 bases aligning to TRBD1. Germline V gene lookup returns CDR1 MNHEY and CDR2 SVGEGT. The trim removed 7 bases at V and 5 bases at J, leaving 12 bases unmatched. CDR3 length equals 15 residues. The CDR3 DNA follows: TGTGCCAGCATCCCACAGGGGGGTCTTTCGTATGGCTACACCTTC. Its protein is CASIPQGGLSYGYTF.

The rearrangement joins TRBV7-8 to TRBJ1-5; TRBD1 might be the D (6 bases). Per germline, CDR1 SGHVS and CDR2 FQNEAQ. V was cut by 4 bases and J by 6 bases, with 19 bases left in between. CDR3 length equals 16 residues. The CDR3 loop is CASSSEGTSLGQPQHF. CDR3 coding DNA: TGTGCCAGCAGCTCAGAAGGGACATCCTTAGGTCAGCCCCAGCATTTT.

J is TRBJ2-1 and V is TRBV24-1; 7 bases are shared with TRBD2. The V and J ends lost 12 bases and 8 bases, in that order; junction bases with no gene match: 9. The germline gives CDR1 KGHDR, CDR2 SFDVKD. The CDR3 consists of 12 residues. CDR3 loop: CAAGQREYEQFF. The DNA for the CDR3 is TGTGCCGCCGGGCAGCGGGAATATGAGCAGTTCTTC.

The V call is TRBV2, the J call TRBJ2-7, with D unclear. Germline values: CDR1 SNHLY, CDR2 FYNNEI. This CDR3 is 11 amino acids long. Trimming removed 2 bases at V and 4 bases at J, with 3 bases between. CDR3 sequence: CASSERYEQYF. The CDR3, as DNA: TGTGCCAGCAGTGAACGGTACGAGCAGTACTTC.

The V call is TRBV28, the J call TRBJ1-4, with 7 positions matching TRBD1. V dropped 3 bases and J dropped 4; count of bases not matched to a gene: 5. This CDR3 comprises 15 residues. Germline V gives CDR1 MDHEN, CDR2 SYDVKM. Here the CDR3 reads CASSLGQPFNEKLFF. As DNA, the CDR3 is TGTGCCAGCAGTTTGGGACAGCCATTTAATGAAAAACTGTTTTTT.

In this sample, this clone turned up once. V and J are TRBV5-6 and TRBJ1-2, with D perhaps matching TRBD1 (5 bases). From germline, CDR1 is SGHDT and CDR2 YYEEEE. Trimming left V 3 bases short and J 14 bases short, with 17 bases between. This CDR3 has 12 amino acids. The CDR3, as DNA: TGTGCCAGCAGCTCGCAACAGGTTATGAGGACCTTC. Translating gives CASSSQQVMRTF.

This clone was recorded a few times. This sequence joins TRBV5-1 and TRBJ1-3; D possibly corresponds to TRBD1 (6 bases). The CDR3 is 14 residues long. Trimming pared 2 bases from V and 4 bases from J, leaving 10 bases between. CDR1 SGHRS and CDR2 YFSETQ come from the germline V gene. CDR3 DNA sequence: TGCGCCAGCAGCTTCGGTACAGGGGGAAACACCATATATTTT. This sequence encodes CASSFGTGGNTIYF. The variable domain in full, completed from reference TRBV5-1 and TRBJ1-3, reads KAGVTQTPRYLIKTRGQQVTLSCSPISGHRSVSWYQQTPGQGLQFLFEYFSETQRNKGNFPGRFSGRQFSNSRSEMNVSTLELGDSALYLCASSFGTGGNTIYFGEGSWLTVV.

The chain has TRBV28 and TRBJ2-1; TRBD1 agrees at 8 bases. The V gene end was trimmed by 1 base and the J gene end by 7 bases; junction bases not matched to a gene: 6. Per the germline V gene, CDR1 is MDHEN and CDR2 is SYDVKM. This CDR3 is built from 15 residues. CDR3 sequence (DNA): TGTGCCAGCAGTTTATTCCAGGGGGCTGGGAATGAGCAGTTCTTC. Its protein is CASSLFQGAGNEQFF.

The chain couples TRBV5-1 to TRBJ1-3, with 7 bases fitting TRBD1. The CDR3 is made up of 19 amino acids. V lost 2 bases, J lost 1 base, and 15 bases stayed unmatched. From germline, CDR1 is SGHRS and CDR2 YFSETQ. The CDR3 sequence: CASSLVSVGGGMSGNTIYF. For the CDR3, the DNA is TGCGCCAGCAGCTTAGTCTCCGTAGGAGGGGGCATGTCTGGAAACACCATATATTTT.

The chain carries TRBV5-1 and TRBJ2-2, with 8 bases that match TRBD2. The CDR3 consists of 18 residues. J lost 0 bases, V lost 0 bases, and 7 bases had no gene match. CDR1 and CDR2 from the germline V gene are SGHRS and YFSETQ. The CDR3 DNA reads as TGCGCCAGCAGCTTGGACCTTAGCGGGAAACCGAACACCGGGGAGCTGTTTTTT. Translation: CASSLDLSGKPNTGELFF.